This T cell receptor (beta chain) derives from a study of blood T cell repertoires in COVID-19. Turning to the study itself: COVID-19 samples collected from the United States, Italy and Spain covered acute and convalescent phases. The analysed material was cDNA or gDNA that came from T cells, B-cell-depleted T cells, or PBMCs.

This CDR3 has 15 amino acids. In germline, CDR1 is SGHRS, CDR2 YFSETQ. Losses at the gene ends were 2 bases for V and 8 bases for J; bases not matched to a gene: 4. Original processing methods: How many nucleated cells were present was estimated from reference gene primer amplification. The data were produced by immunoSEQ multiplex PCR, yet TCRdb's version contains in-frame clones alone and is incomplete. The D gene and trimming were derived from the DNA, and the V and J assignments and clone size from that table. The sample lists roughly 260,000 clones, roughly 88% occurring once. This clonotype originated in a woman aged 40 to 55 who had recovered from COVID-19. The chain uses TRBV5-1 and TRBJ2-1; 13 bases are a match to TRBD2. Sequences were obtained from peripheral blood. CDR3 amino acids: CASSLGLAGVDEQFF. In DNA, the CDR3 is TGCGCCAGCAGCTTAGGACTAGCGGGGGTGGATGAGCAGTTCTTC. The variable domain in full, completed from reference TRBV5-1 and TRBJ2-1, reads KAGVTQTPRYLIKTRGQQVTLSCSPISGHRSVSWYQQTPGQGLQFLFEYFSETQRNKGNFPGRFSGRQFSNSRSEMNVSTLELGDSALYLCASSLGLAGVDEQFFGPGTRLTVL.